Listed here are 15 T cell receptor beta chains from one sample, sequenced in a study of regulatory and conventional T cells in breast cancer. TCRdb reprocessed the PCR reads via MiXCR and lists one record per CDR3 protein. Among approximately 9,600 distinct CDR3 sequences listed, about a third were seen once. The sequencing input was conventional T cells from blood. Receptor source: a male donor in good health.

This clonotype was seen a handful of times. This may come from a read error, since a much larger clone is one base off. This chain links TRBV20-1 with TRBJ2-7; 7 bases map to TRBD1. Germline CDR1 and CDR2: DFQATT and SNEGSKA (reference sequence). The CDR3 contains 13 residues. After removal of 8 bases from V and 1 base from J, the junction contained 8 bases not matched to a gene. The CDR3 protein is CSPRQGRSYEQYV. In nucleotides, the CDR3 is TGCAGTCCAAGACAGGGCCGTTCCTACGAGCAGTACGTC.

The chain combines TRBV19 with TRBJ1-5; D remains ambiguous. Germline CDR1 reads LNHDA; CDR2 reads SQIVND (reference sequence). This CDR3 region has 17 residues. With 4 bases removed from V and 4 bases from J, the gap between germline ends came to 20 bases. The CDR3 loop is CASSTNTIYRGNQPQHF. DNA of the CDR3: TGTGCCAGTAGTACTAATACTATTTACCGTGGGAATCAGCCCCAGCATTTT.

A single count supports this clonotype. This clone may be a read error of a much larger clone one base away. Since no conserved phenylalanine or tryptophan closes the CDR3, a read error is the likely cause. V and J are TRBV12-3 or TRBV12-4 and TRBJ1-2; TRBD1 aligns across 7 bases. The CDR3 covers 12 residues. The V segment lost 6 bases and the J segment 9 bases; nucleotides outside the gene matches: 7. In nucleotides, the CDR3 is TGTGCCAGCAGCGGACAGGCCCGAAGCTACACCCTC. This translates into CASSGQARSYTL.

Within the sample, this clonotype is medium-sized. The rearrangement uses TRBV6-1 and TRBJ2-3; a weak D match, TRBD1 (5 bases). The CDR3 spans 12 residues. Trimming cost V 0 bases and J 8 bases, with 6 bases left between them. Germline values: CDR1 MNHNS, CDR2 SASEGT. CDR3 residues: CASSEARGTQYF. In DNA, the CDR3 is TGTGCCAGCAGTGAAGCAAGGGGTACGCAGTATTTT.

The chain is built from TRBV7-9 and TRBJ1-6, with D tentatively TRBD1 (6 bases). Germline values: CDR1 SEHNR, CDR2 FQNEAQ (reference sequence). The CDR3 is 15 residues long. V lost 6 bases and J 7 bases, leaving 16 bases between the germline ends. As DNA, the CDR3 is TGTGCCAGCAGACGAAGACAGGAAGGGAATTCACCCCTCCACTTT. Encoded protein: CASRRRQEGNSPLHF. Full variable domain (rest looked up from reference TRBV7-9 and TRBJ1-6): DTGVSQNPRHKITKRGQNVTFRCDPISEHNRLYWYRQTLGQGPEFLTYFQNEAQLEKSRLLSDRFSAERPKGSFSTLEIQRTEQGDSAMYLCASRRRQEGNSPLHFGNGTRLTVT.

In this sample, this clonotype turned up a few times. This rearrangement joins TRBV11-3 to TRBJ2-5, with TRBD2 matching over 16 bases. Germline V gives CDR1 SGHNT, CDR2 YENEEA. This CDR3 region has 20 residues. Trimming cost V 5 bases and J 5 bases; bases outside gene matches: 17. CDR3 sequence (DNA): TGTGCCAGCAGCGGTTATCACCATGGGACTAGCGGGGGGGCCCAGGAGACCCAGTACTTC. This encodes CASSGYHHGTSGGAQETQYF.

This clonotype showed up just a few times. The chain is built from TRBV6-6 and TRBJ1-1; 7 nucleotides align to TRBD1. From germline, CDR1 is MNHNY and CDR2 SVGAGI (reference sequence). V shed 6 bases, J shed 5 bases, and the junction held 6 bases outside the gene matches. This CDR3 is built from 13 residues. CDR3 sequence (DNA): TGTGCCAGCAGCACAGGGGACCTTACTGAAGCTTTCTTT. It codes for CASSTGDLTEAFF.

The chain carries TRBV6-5 and TRBJ2-3; tentative D call: TRBD1 (7 bases). CDR1 MNHEY and CDR2 SVGAGI come from the germline V gene. The V gene lost 6 bases and the J gene lost 0 bases, with 13 bases spanning the gap. CDR3 size: 15 residues. CDR3 amino acids: CASSYGGQSTDTQYF. The CDR3, as DNA: TGTGCCAGCAGCTACGGGGGACAGAGCACAGATACGCAGTATTTT.

This clonotype was observed a few times. V gene TRBV27 combines with J gene TRBJ1-5, with a weak D call TRBD1 (5 bases). Germline lookup yields CDR1 MNHEY and CDR2 SMNVEV (reference sequence). V was pared by 5 bases and J by 1 base, with 9 bases between. CDR3 length: 14 amino acids. CDR3 sequence: CASSHRDSNQPQHF. The CDR3 bases are TGTGCCAGCAGTCACCGGGACAGCAATCAGCCCCAGCATTTT.

The chain links TRBV6-2 or TRBV6-3 to TRBJ1-1; D is unclear. The V and J ends lost 6 bases and 1 base respectively, with 9 bases between them. CDR3 size: 13 residues. In germline, CDR1 is MNHEY, CDR2 SVGEGT. The CDR3: CASRRETNTEAFF. The CDR3 DNA is TGTGCCAGCAGGCGGGAGACGAACACTGAAGCTTTCTTT.

There are a few counts of this clonotype. V gene TRBV4-3 combines with J gene TRBJ2-1; D is perhaps TRBD2 (6 bases). The CDR3 is made up of 18 amino acids. Trimming took off 1 base at V and 6 bases at J, with 22 bases between the two ends. Per the germline V gene, CDR1 is LGHNA and CDR2 is YSLEER. CDR3 nucleotide sequence: TGCGCCAGCAGCCAAGCCCCTTCCGGGACTCTTAAAGGCAATGAGCAGTTCTTC. Translated, it gives CASSQAPSGTLKGNEQFF.

The chain links TRBV7-2 to TRBJ2-7; no clear D. The CDR3 extends over 12 amino acids. The ends were cut back, 5 bases at V and 7 bases at J, with 12 bases in the middle. Germline loops: CDR1 SGHTA, CDR2 FQGNSA. CDR3 sequence: CASSPGPGEQYF. The CDR3 DNA reads as TGTGCCAGCAGCCCGGGCCCCGGGGAGCAGTACTTC.

This clonotype was seen a handful of times. J is TRBJ2-1 and V is TRBV29-1, with TRBD1 matching over 10 bases. With 4 bases clipped from V and 5 bases from J, the junction kept 8 bases outside the gene matches. Germline V gives CDR1 SQVTM, CDR2 ANQGSEA. The CDR3 loop spans 15 amino acids. The CDR3 reads CSVGQGARLHNEQFF. CDR3 DNA: TGCAGCGTTGGACAGGGGGCTAGGTTACACAATGAGCAGTTCTTC.

This clonotype is labeled as medium-sized. The chain carries TRBV5-1 and TRBJ2-3; possibly TRBD2 for D (6 bases). The V and J ends lost 2 bases and 2 bases respectively, with 15 bases between them. The CDR3 totals 16 residues. The germline V gene encodes CDR1 SGHRS and CDR2 YFSETQ. In DNA form, the CDR3 reads TGCGCCAGCAGCTTTATCTCACTAGCCGACACAGATACGCAGTATTTT. This sequence encodes CASSFISLADTDTQYF.

The chain couples TRBV6-5 to TRBJ2-2; no firm D call. Trimming stripped 2 bases from V and 11 bases from J, with 9 bases between. The CDR3 is 12 amino acids. Per the germline V gene, CDR1 is MNHEY and CDR2 is SVGAGI. For the CDR3, the DNA is TGTGCCAGCAGTTACGACGTCCGAGAGCTGTTTTTT. Translated: CASSYDVRELFF.